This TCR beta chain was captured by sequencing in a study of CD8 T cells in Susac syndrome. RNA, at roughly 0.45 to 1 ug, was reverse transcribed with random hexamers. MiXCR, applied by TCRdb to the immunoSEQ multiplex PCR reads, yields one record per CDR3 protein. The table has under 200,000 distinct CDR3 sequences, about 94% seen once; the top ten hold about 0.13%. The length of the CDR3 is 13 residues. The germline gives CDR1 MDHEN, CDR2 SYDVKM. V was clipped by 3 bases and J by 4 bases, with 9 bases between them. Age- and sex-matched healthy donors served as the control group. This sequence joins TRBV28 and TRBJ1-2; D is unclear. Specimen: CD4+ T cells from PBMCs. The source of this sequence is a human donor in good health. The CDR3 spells CASSFGQAYGYTF. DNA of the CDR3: TGTGCCAGCAGTTTCGGGCAGGCCTATGGCTACACCTTC.